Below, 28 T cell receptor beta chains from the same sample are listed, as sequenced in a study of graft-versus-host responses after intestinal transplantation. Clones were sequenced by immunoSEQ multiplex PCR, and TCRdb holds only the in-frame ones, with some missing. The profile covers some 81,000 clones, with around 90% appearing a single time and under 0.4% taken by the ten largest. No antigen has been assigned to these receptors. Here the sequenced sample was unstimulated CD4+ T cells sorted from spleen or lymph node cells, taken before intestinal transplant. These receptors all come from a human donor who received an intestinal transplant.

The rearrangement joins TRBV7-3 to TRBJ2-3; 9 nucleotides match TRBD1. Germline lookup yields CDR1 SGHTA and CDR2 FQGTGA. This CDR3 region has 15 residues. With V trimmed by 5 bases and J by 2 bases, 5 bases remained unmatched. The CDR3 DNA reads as TGTGCCAGCAGCGCACAGGGGGCCCACACAGATACGCAGTATTTT. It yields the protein CASSAQGAHTDTQYF.

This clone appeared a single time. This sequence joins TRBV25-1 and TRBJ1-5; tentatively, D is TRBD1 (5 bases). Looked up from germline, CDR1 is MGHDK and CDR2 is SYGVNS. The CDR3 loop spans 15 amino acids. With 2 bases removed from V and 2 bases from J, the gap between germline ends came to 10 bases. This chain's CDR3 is CASSEGGKGNQPQHF. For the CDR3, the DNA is TGTGCCAGCAGTGAAGGGGGGAAGGGCAATCAGCCCCAGCATTTT.

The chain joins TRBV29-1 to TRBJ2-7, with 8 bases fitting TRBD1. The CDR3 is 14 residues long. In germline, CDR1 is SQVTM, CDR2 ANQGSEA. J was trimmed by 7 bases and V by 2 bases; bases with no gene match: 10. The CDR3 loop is CSVENGQGAREQYF. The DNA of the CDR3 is TGCAGCGTTGAAAACGGCCAGGGGGCGCGGGAGCAGTACTTC.

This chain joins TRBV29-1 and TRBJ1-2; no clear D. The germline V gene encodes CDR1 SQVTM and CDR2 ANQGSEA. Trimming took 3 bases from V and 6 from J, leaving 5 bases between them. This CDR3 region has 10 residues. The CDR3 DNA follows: TGCAGCGTTGATGAGGATGGCTACACCTTC. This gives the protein CSVDEDGYTF.

The DNA of the CDR3 is TGTGCCAGCAGCCAGCCGGGACTAGGGACCTACGAGCAGTACTTC. Residues: CASSQPGLGTYEQYF. V gene TRBV2 combines with J gene TRBJ2-7; TRBD2 matches 8 bases. The CDR3 is 15 amino acids. V lost 6 bases and J lost 2; bases outside the gene matches: 9. CDR1 and CDR2 from the germline V gene are SNHLY and FYNNEI. Supplemented by reference TRBV2 and TRBJ2-7, the full variable domain reads EPEVTQTPSHQVTQMGQEVILRCVPISNHLYFYWYRQILGQKVEFLVSFYNNEISEKSEIFDDQFSVERPDGSNFTLKIRSTKLEDSAMYFCASSQPGLGTYEQYFGPGTRLTVT.

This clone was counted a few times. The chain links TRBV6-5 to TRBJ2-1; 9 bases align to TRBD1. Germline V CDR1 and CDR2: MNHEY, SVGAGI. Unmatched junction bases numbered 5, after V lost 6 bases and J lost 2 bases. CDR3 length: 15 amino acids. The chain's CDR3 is CASSDTGGAYNEQFF. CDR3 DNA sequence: TGTGCCAGCAGCGATACAGGGGGCGCCTACAATGAGCAGTTCTTC.

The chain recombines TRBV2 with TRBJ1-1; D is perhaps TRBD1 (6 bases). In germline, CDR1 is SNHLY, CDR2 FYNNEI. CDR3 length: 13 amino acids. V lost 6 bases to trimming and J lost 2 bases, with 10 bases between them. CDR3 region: CASRGQLNTEAFF. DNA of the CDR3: TGTGCCAGCAGAGGACAGTTAAACACTGAAGCTTTCTTT.

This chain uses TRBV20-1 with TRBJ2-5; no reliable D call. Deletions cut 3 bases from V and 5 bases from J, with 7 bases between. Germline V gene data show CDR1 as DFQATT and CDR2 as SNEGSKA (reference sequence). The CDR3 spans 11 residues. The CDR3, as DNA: TGCAGTGCTAGTTATGTGGAGACCCAGTACTTC. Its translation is CSASYVETQYF.

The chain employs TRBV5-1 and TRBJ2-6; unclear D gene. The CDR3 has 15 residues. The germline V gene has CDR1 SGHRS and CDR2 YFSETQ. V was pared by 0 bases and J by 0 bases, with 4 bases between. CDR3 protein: CASSLVNSGANVLTF. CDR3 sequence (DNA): TGCGCCAGCAGCTTGGTCAACTCTGGGGCCAACGTCCTGACTTTC.

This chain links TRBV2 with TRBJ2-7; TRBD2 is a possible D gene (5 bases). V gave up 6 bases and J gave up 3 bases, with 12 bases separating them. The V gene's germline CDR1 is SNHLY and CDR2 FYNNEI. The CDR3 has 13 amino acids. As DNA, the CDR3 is TGTGCCAGCAGGGAGGACGGATTCTACGAGCAGTACTTC. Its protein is CASREDGFYEQYF.

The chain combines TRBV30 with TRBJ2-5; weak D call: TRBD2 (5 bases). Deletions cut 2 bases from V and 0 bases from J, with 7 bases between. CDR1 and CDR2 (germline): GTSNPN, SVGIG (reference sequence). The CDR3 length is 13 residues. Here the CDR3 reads CAWSNGNQETQYF. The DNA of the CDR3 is TGTGCCTGGAGTAACGGGAACCAAGAGACCCAGTACTTC.

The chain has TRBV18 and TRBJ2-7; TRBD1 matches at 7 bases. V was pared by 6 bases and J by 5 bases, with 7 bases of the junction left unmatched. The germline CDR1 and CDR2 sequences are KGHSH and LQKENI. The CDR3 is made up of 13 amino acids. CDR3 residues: CASSPTGTDEQYF. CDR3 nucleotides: TGTGCCAGCTCCCCGACAGGGACCGACGAGCAGTACTTC.

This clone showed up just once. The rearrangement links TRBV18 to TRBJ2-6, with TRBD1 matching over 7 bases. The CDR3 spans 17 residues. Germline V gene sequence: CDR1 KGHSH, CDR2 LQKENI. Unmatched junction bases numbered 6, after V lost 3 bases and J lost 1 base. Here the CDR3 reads CASSPPLTGSGANVLTF. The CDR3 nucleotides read TGTGCCAGCTCACCTCCCCTGACAGGGTCTGGGGCCAACGTCCTGACTTTC.

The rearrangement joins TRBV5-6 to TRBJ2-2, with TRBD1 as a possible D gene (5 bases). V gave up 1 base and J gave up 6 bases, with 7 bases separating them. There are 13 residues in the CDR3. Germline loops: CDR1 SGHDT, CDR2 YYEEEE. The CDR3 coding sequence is TGTGCCAGCAGCTTGAAAGGGGCCGGGGAGCTGTTTTTT. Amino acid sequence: CASSLKGAGELFF.

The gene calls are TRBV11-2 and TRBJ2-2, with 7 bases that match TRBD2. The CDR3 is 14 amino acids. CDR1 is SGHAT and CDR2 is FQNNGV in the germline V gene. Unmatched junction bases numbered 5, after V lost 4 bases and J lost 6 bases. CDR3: CASSSGLVAGELFF. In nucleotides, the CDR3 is TGTGCCAGCAGCTCCGGACTAGTCGCCGGGGAGCTGTTTTTT.

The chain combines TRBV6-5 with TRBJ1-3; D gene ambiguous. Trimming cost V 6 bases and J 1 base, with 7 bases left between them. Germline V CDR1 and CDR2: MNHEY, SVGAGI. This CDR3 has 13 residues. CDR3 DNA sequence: TGTGCCAGCAGGAGCGGGTCTGGAAACACCATATATTTT. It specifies CASRSGSGNTIYF.

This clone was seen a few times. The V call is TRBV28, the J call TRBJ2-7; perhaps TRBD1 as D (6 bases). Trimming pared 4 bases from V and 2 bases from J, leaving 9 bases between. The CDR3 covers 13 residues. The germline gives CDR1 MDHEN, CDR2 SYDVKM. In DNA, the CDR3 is TGTGCCAGCAGTTCAGGGACAACCTACGAGCAGTACTTC. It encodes CASSSGTTYEQYF.

CDR3 loop: CASALRGGELFF. CDR3 sequence (DNA): TGTGCTAGTGCCTTGAGAGGCGGGGAGCTGTTTTTT. The chain is built from TRBV12-5 and TRBJ2-2; D is undetermined. Trimming left V 7 bases short and J 7 bases short, with 10 bases between. CDR3 length equals 12 residues. CDR1 LGHNT and CDR2 FRNRAP come from the germline V gene. The whole variable domain, filled in from reference TRBV12-5 and TRBJ2-2, reads DARVTQTPRHKVTEMGQEVTMRCQPILGHNTVFWYRQTMMQGLELLAYFRNRAPLDDSGMPKDRFSAEMPDATLATLKIQPSEPRDSAVYFCASALRGGELFFGEGSRLTVL.

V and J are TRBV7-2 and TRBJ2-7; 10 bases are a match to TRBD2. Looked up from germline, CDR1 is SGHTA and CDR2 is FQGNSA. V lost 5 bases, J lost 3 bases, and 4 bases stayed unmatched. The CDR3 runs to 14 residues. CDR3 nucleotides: TGTGCCAGCAGCGCACTAGCGGGGTTCTACGAGCAGTACTTC. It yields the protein CASSALAGFYEQYF.

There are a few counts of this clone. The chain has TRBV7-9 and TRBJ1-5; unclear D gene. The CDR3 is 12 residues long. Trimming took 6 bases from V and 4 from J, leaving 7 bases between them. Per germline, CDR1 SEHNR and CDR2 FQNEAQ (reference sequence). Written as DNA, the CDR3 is TGTGCCAGCAGTTCCGCGAATCAGCCCCAGCATTTT. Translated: CASSSANQPQHF. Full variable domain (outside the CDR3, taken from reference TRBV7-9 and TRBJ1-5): DTGVSQNPRHKITKRGQNVTFRCDPISEHNRLYWYRQTLGQGPEFLTYFQNEAQLEKSRLLSDRFSAERPKGSFSTLEIQRTEQGDSAMYLCASSSANQPQHFGDGTRLSIL.

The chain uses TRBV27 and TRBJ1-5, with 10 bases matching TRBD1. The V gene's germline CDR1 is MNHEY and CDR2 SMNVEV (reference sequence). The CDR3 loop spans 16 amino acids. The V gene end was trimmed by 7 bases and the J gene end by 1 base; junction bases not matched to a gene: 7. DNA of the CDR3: TGTGCCAGCAAGAAATTGGACAGGGGGAGCAATCAGCCCCAGCATTTT. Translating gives CASKKLDRGSNQPQHF.

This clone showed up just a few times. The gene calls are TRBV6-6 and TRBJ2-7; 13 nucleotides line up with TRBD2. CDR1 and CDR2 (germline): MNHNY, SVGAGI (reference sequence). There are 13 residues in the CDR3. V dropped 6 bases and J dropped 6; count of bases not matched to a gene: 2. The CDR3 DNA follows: TGTGCCAGCAGACTAGCGGGAGGGCCCGAGCAGTACTTC. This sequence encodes CASRLAGGPEQYF.

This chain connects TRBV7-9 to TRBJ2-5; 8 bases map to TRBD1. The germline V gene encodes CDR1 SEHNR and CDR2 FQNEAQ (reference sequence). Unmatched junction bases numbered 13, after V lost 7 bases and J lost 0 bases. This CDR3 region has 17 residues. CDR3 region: CASTPTGANSYQETQYF. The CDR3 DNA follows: TGTGCCAGCACCCCGACAGGGGCGAACTCGTACCAAGAGACCCAGTACTTC.

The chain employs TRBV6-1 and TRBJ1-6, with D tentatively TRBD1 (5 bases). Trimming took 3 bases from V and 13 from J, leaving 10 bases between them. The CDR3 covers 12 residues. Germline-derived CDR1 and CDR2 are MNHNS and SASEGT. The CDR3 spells CASSEPGRPLHF. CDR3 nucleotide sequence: TGTGCCAGCAGTGAGCCAGGGCGCCCCCTCCACTTT.

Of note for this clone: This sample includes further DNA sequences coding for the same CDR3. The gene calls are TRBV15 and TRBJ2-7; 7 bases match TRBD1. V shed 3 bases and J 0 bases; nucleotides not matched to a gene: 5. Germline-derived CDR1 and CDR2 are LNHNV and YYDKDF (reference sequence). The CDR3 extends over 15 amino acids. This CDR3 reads CATSRDRRSSYEQYF. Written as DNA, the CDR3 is TGTGCCACCAGCAGGGACAGGCGATCCTCCTACGAGCAGTACTTC.

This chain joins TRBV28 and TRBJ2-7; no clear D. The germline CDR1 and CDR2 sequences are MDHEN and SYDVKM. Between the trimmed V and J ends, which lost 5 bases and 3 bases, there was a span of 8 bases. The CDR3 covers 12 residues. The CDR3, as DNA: TGTGCCAGCAGTCTACTTAACTACGAGCAGTACTTC. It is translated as CASSLLNYEQYF.

The DNA for the CDR3 is TGTGCCAGCAGCTTAGGCGGACAGACTAATTCACCCCTCCACTTT. Encoded protein: CASSLGGQTNSPLHF. The chain is built from TRBV11-2 and TRBJ1-6; D is possibly TRBD1 (6 bases). CDR3 length: 15 amino acids. V was pared by 1 base and J by 6 bases, with 10 bases between. Germline assignment: CDR1 SGHAT and CDR2 FQNNGV. Supplemented by reference TRBV11-2 and TRBJ1-6, the full variable domain reads EAGVAQSPRYKIIEKRQSVAFWCNPISGHATLYWYQQILGQGPKLLIQFQNNGVVDDSQLPKDRFSAERLKGVDSTLKIQPAKLEDSAVYLCASSLGGQTNSPLHFGNGTRLTVT.

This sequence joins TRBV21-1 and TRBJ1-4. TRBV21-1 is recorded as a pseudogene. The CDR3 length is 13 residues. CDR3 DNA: TGTGCCAGCAGCAAGATTAGTAATGAAAAACTGTTTTTT. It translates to CASSKISNEKLFF.